These 24 T cell receptor beta chains were sequenced from one sample in a study of cytomegalovirus exposure and HLA in healthy donors. PCR primers comprised 60 Vbeta and 13 Jbeta primers. The method was immunoSEQ multiplex PCR; TCRdb's version includes in-frame clones alone and lacks a portion of them. This sample has about 57,000 clones, with roughly four fifths found just once. Sequencing was performed on PBMCs. The receptor source for this set is a man younger than 45 in good health and CMV-seronegative.

The genes are TRBV11-2 and TRBJ2-6; 7 nucleotides line up with TRBD1. The CDR3 extends over 17 amino acids. Per germline, CDR1 SGHAT and CDR2 FQNNGV. The V gene end was trimmed by 3 bases and the J gene end by 0 bases; junction bases not matched to a gene: 5. The CDR3 DNA sequence: TGTGCCAGCAGCTTGGGACAGATCCTCTCTGGGGCCAACGTCCTGACTTTC. This sequence encodes CASSLGQILSGANVLTF.

The chain joins TRBV6-4 to TRBJ2-1; 10 bases agree with TRBD2. CDR1 MRHNA and CDR2 SNTAGT come from the germline V gene. The CDR3 loop spans 15 amino acids. The V and J ends lost 0 bases and 7 bases, in that order; junction bases with no gene match: 3. This CDR3 reads CASSDSSGGVNEQFF. The CDR3 DNA reads TGTGCCAGCAGTGACTCGAGCGGGGGGGTAAATGAGCAGTTCTTC.

The sample holds a few counts of this clone. J is TRBJ2-5 and V is TRBV2; tentative D call: TRBD1 (6 bases). V lost 3 bases to trimming and J lost 5 bases, with 13 bases between them. CDR1 and CDR2 (germline): SNHLY, FYNNEI. The CDR3 contains 14 residues. The CDR3 protein is CASSDWNRVETQYF. In nucleotides, the CDR3 is TGTGCCAGCAGTGACTGGAACAGGGTGGAGACCCAGTACTTC.

V usage is TRBV5-6 and J usage is TRBJ1-4; D is perhaps TRBD1 (6 bases). V was pared by 3 bases and J by 0 bases, with 12 bases between. The germline gives CDR1 SGHDT, CDR2 YYEEEE. The CDR3 spans 16 residues. The CDR3 protein is CASSSGQTATNEKLFF. In nucleotides, the CDR3 is TGTGCCAGCAGCTCCGGACAGACTGCAACTAATGAAAAACTGTTTTTT.

The chain links TRBV19 to TRBJ1-4, with TRBD1 matching over 8 bases. Trimming cost V 6 bases and J 5 bases; bases outside gene matches: 8. The CDR3 runs to 15 residues. CDR1 is LNHDA, CDR2 SQIVND, per germline (reference sequence). CDR3 nucleotides: TGTGCCAGTAGGGGTAGGGACAGGACGAATGAAAAACTGTTTTTT. Translated: CASRGRDRTNEKLFF.

This clone was recorded once. The chain is built from TRBV6-1 and TRBJ1-1; TRBD1 matches 8 bases. CDR1 and CDR2 from the germline V gene are MNHNS and SASEGT. Unmatched junction bases numbered 6, after V lost 5 bases and J lost 7 bases. The CDR3 sequence is 13 residues long. CDR3: CASSPDRGIEAFF. In nucleotides, the CDR3 is TGTGCCAGCAGTCCCGACAGGGGAATTGAAGCTTTCTTT.

J is TRBJ2-1 and V is TRBV9; 8 bases align to TRBD2. J lost 7 bases, V lost 1 base, and 7 bases had no gene match. The V gene's germline CDR1 is SGDLS and CDR2 YYNGEE. This CDR3 contains 15 residues. The CDR3 is CASSVWAGGGNEQFF. CDR3 in DNA: TGTGCCAGCAGCGTATGGGCGGGAGGAGGGAATGAGCAGTTCTTC.

This clone appeared a single time. V gene TRBV6-1 combines with J gene TRBJ2-7; 7 nucleotides line up with TRBD1. Trimming took 3 bases from V and 3 from J; bases not matched to a gene: 20. CDR3 length: 19 residues. Germline V gives CDR1 MNHNS, CDR2 SASEGT. CDR3 in amino acids: CASSDLGQFNDIPYYEQYF. The CDR3 DNA sequence: TGTGCCAGCAGTGATCTGGGACAGTTTAACGATATCCCCTACTACGAGCAGTACTTC.

Worth noting for this clone: One junction end does not reproduce the germline sequence, and a read error may be involved. This specimen includes other DNA sequences encoding the same CDR3. This sequence joins TRBV10-3 and TRBJ2-7, with 7 bases aligning to TRBD2. This CDR3 is built from 16 residues. Germline CDR1 reads ENHRY; CDR2 reads SYGVKD. CDR3 loop: CAISEVSSGVGVEQYF. CDR3 sequence (DNA): TGCGCCATCAGTGAAGTATCTAGCGGCGTCGGAGTAGAGCAGTACTTC.

The rearrangement links TRBV7-2 to TRBJ1-2; D is undetermined. The germline V gene has CDR1 SGHTA and CDR2 FQGNSA. The V and J ends lost 1 base and 6 bases respectively, with 3 bases between them. The CDR3 covers 11 residues. This CDR3 is CASSLGDGYTF. The CDR3 coding sequence is TGTGCCAGCAGCTTAGGAGATGGCTACACCTTC.

The chain couples TRBV11-2 to TRBJ2-1, with 7 bases identical to TRBD2. CDR1 is SGHAT, CDR2 FQNNGV, per germline. The trim removed 8 bases at V and 9 bases at J, leaving 10 bases unmatched. The CDR3 is 13 residues long. The CDR3 DNA follows: TGTGCCAGCCGGGGGGAAAGTCCGGGTGAGCAGTTCTTC. Translated: CASRGESPGEQFF.

V gene TRBV4-3 combines with J gene TRBJ1-2; the D is unclear. This CDR3 is 15 amino acids long. Germline V CDR1 and CDR2: LGHNA, YSLEER. Trimming pared 0 bases from V and 4 bases from J, leaving 12 bases between. The CDR3 sequence is CASSQDRAGGYGYTF. The DNA for the CDR3 is TGCGCCAGCAGCCAAGATAGAGCAGGTGGCTATGGCTACACCTTC.

This clone was recorded only once. J is TRBJ2-7 and V is TRBV5-1; unclear D gene. The CDR3 is 14 amino acids. Germline V gives CDR1 SGHRS, CDR2 YFSETQ. Trimming took off 4 bases at V and 4 bases at J, with 15 bases between the two ends. The CDR3 loop is CASSARMPGYEQYF. The CDR3 DNA reads as TGCGCCAGCAGCGCTCGGATGCCCGGGTACGAGCAGTACTTC. The variable domain in full, with the rest retrieved from reference TRBV5-1 and TRBJ2-7, is KAGVTQTPRYLIKTRGQQVTLSCSPISGHRSVSWYQQTPGQGLQFLFEYFSETQRNKGNFPGRFSGRQFSNSRSEMNVSTLELGDSALYLCASSARMPGYEQYFGPGTRLTVT.

The rearrangement links TRBV6-6 to TRBJ2-1; possible D gene TRBD2, 6 bases. Germline values: CDR1 MNHNY, CDR2 SVGAGI (reference sequence). There are 15 residues in the CDR3. Trimming pared 4 bases from V and 10 bases from J, leaving 20 bases between. The CDR3 is CASSSTGLNGWEQFF. CDR3 DNA sequence: TGTGCCAGCAGTTCCACGGGACTTAATGGTTGGGAGCAGTTCTTC.

This sequence joins TRBV7-2 and TRBJ2-3, with 11 bases aligning to TRBD2. V trimming: 1 base; J trimming: 2 bases; junction bases outside the gene matches: 2. Germline V lookup: CDR1 SGHTA, CDR2 FQGNSA. This CDR3 has 16 amino acids. The CDR3 nucleotides read TGTGCCAGCAGCTTAGGACTAGCGGGAACCACAGATACGCAGTATTTT. It yields the protein CASSLGLAGTTDTQYF.

The chain couples TRBV7-2 to TRBJ2-7; D is unclear. Germline CDR1 and CDR2: SGHTA and FQGNSA. V was trimmed by 0 bases and J by 1 base, leaving 4 bases between them. CDR3 length: 13 residues. CDR3 DNA sequence: TGTGCCAGCAGCTTAGCCGTTTCCTACGAGCAGTACTTC. Its translation is CASSLAVSYEQYF.

The gene calls are TRBV5-1 and TRBJ2-4; 13 bases map to TRBD2. Germline assignment: CDR1 SGHRS and CDR2 YFSETQ. The CDR3 has 19 amino acids. V lost 0 bases, J lost 1 base, and 7 bases stayed unmatched. CDR3 sequence: CASSLELAGGQAAKNIQYF. The CDR3 DNA follows: TGCGCCAGCAGCTTGGAACTAGCGGGGGGGCAGGCGGCCAAAAACATTCAGTACTTC.

The V gene is TRBV5-1, the J gene TRBJ2-2; 7 nucleotides agree with TRBD2. Germline lookup yields CDR1 SGHRS and CDR2 YFSETQ. The V segment lost 4 bases and the J segment 0 bases; nucleotides outside the gene matches: 3. The CDR3 length is 15 residues. The CDR3 is CASSISGTNTGELFF. CDR3 nucleotides: TGCGCCAGCAGCATCAGCGGGACGAACACCGGGGAGCTGTTTTTT.

The chain joins TRBV6-4 to TRBJ2-2, with a weak D call TRBD1 (6 bases). Trimming removed 5 bases at V and 5 bases at J, with 6 bases between. CDR3 length: 12 amino acids. Looked up from germline, CDR1 is MRHNA and CDR2 is SNTAGT. CDR3 nucleotides: TGTGCCAGCAGTCAGGGGACCGGGGAGCTGTTTTTT. The encoded protein is CASSQGTGELFF.

Only a few counts were recorded for this clone. The chain carries TRBV4-3 and TRBJ1-6, with D unclear. The CDR3 length is 13 residues. Between the trimmed V and J ends, which lost 1 base and 9 bases, there was a span of 7 bases. In germline, CDR1 is LGHNA, CDR2 YSLEER. The CDR3 DNA is TGCGCCAGCAGCCAAGGGAGGAGTTCACCCCTCCACTTT. This gives the protein CASSQGRSSPLHF.

The V gene is TRBV5-1, the J gene TRBJ2-1; 7 bases map to TRBD2. V lost 4 bases to trimming and J lost 3 bases; unmatched junction nucleotides: 7. Germline V CDR1 and CDR2: SGHRS, YFSETQ. The CDR3 consists of 15 residues. CDR3 region: CASSQGLVGYNEQFF. Here the CDR3 DNA reads TGCGCCAGCAGCCAAGGACTAGTGGGCTACAATGAGCAGTTCTTC.

The chain is built from TRBV7-6 and TRBJ2-7, with 7 bases identical to TRBD1. CDR1 is SGHVS, CDR2 FNYEAQ, per germline. J gave up 4 bases and V 6 bases, and 9 bases lay outside the gene matches. CDR3 length: 14 amino acids. The CDR3 reads CASSRRQGVYEQYF. CDR3 DNA sequence: TGTGCCAGCAGTCGGAGGCAGGGGGTTTACGAGCAGTACTTC.

The count of this clone is one. This rearrangement joins TRBV19 to TRBJ1-4; D perhaps matches TRBD1 (5 bases). This CDR3 comprises 15 residues. The V and J ends lost 5 bases and 4 bases respectively, with 14 bases between them. Germline V CDR1 and CDR2: LNHDA, SQIVND (reference sequence). DNA for the CDR3: TGTGCCAGTAGTCCCCGCGCAGGGCGTAATGAAAAACTGTTTTTT. Translated: CASSPRAGRNEKLFF.

The chain has TRBV7-6 and TRBJ1-3; 8 bases map to TRBD1. The CDR3 consists of 15 residues. V lost 6 bases to trimming and J lost 4 bases; unmatched junction nucleotides: 8. From germline, CDR1 is SGHVS and CDR2 FNYEAQ. DNA for the CDR3: TGTGCCAGCAGTTCGACAGGGGTGGCGGGAAACACCATATATTTT. Its translation is CASSSTGVAGNTIYF.